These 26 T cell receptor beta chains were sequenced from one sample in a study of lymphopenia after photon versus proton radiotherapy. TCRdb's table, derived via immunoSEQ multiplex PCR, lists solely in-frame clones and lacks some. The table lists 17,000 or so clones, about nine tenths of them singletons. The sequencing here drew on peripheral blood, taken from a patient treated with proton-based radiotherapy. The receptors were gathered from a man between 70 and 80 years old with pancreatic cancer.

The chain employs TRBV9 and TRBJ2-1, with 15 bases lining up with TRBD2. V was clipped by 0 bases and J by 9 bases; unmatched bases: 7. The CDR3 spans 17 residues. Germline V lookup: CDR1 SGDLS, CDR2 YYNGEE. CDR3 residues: CASSVGLGLAGGSEQFF. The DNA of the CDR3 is TGTGCCAGCAGCGTAGGTTTGGGACTAGCGGGAGGCAGTGAGCAGTTCTTC.

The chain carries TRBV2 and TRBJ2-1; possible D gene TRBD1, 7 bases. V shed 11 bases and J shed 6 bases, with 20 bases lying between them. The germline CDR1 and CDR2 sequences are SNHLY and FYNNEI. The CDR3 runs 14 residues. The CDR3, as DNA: TGTGCCGCAGGGGGAGGTTTACTGCGCAATGAGCAGTTCTTC. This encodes CAAGGGLLRNEQFF.

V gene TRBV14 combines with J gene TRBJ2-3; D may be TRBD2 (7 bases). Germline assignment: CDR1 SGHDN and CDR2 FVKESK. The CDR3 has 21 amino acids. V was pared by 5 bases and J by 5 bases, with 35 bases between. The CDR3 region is CASSSTPLAVKGGGSGDTQYF. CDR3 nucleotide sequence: TGTGCCAGCAGCTCAACCCCCCTAGCGGTCAAGGGGGGGGGTTCGGGAGATACGCAGTATTTT.

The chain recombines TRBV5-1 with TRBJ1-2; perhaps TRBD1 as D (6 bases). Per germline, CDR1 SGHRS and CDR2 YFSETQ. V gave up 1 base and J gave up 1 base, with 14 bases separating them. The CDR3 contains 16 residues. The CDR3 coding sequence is TGCGCCAGCAGCTTGATCGGGGGCGCAAATAACTATGGCTACACCTTC. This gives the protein CASSLIGGANNYGYTF. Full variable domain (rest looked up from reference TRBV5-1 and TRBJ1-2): KAGVTQTPRYLIKTRGQQVTLSCSPISGHRSVSWYQQTPGQGLQFLFEYFSETQRNKGNFPGRFSGRQFSNSRSEMNVSTLELGDSALYLCASSLIGGANNYGYTFGSGTRLTVV.

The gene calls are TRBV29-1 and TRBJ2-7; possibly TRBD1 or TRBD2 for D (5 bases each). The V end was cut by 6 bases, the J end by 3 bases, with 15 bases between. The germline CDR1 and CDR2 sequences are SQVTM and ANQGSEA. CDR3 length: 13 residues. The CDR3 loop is CSVGTDGGYEQYF. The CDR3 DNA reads TGCAGCGTCGGGACGGATGGAGGCTACGAGCAGTACTTC.

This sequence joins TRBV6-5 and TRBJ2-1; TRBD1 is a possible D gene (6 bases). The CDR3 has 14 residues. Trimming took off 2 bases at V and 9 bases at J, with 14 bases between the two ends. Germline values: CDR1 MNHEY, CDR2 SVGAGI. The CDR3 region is CASSYPPRGGEQFF. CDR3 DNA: TGTGCCAGCAGTTACCCGCCCAGGGGCGGTGAGCAGTTCTTC.

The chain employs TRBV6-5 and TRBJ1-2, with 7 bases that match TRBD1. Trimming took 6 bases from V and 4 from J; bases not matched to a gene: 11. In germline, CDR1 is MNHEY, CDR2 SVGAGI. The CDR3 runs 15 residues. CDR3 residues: CASSPLEGQRYGYTF. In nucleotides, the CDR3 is TGTGCCAGCAGCCCCCTTGAGGGACAGCGCTATGGCTACACCTTC.

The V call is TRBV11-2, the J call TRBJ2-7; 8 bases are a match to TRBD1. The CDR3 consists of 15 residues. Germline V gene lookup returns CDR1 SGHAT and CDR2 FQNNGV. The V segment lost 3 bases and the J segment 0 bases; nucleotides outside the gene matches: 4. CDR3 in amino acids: CASSFDRGLSYEQYF. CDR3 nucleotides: TGTGCCAGCAGCTTCGACAGGGGCCTCTCCTACGAGCAGTACTTC.

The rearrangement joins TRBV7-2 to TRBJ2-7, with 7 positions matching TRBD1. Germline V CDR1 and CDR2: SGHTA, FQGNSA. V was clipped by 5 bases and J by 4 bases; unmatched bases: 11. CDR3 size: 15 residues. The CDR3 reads CASSLKLGTEYEQYF. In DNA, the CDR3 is TGTGCCAGCAGCCTAAAGCTGGGGACAGAGTACGAGCAGTACTTC. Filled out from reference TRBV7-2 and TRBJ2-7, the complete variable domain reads GAGVSQSPSNKVTEKGKDVELRCDPISGHTALYWYRQSLGQGLEFLIYFQGNSAPDKSGLPSDRFSAERTGGSVSTLTIQRTQQEDSAVYLCASSLKLGTEYEQYFGPGTRLTVT.

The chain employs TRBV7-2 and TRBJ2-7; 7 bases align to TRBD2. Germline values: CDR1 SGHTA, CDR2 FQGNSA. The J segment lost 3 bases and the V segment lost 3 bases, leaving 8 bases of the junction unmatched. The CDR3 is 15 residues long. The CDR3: CASSLSSGGNYEQYF. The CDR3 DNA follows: TGTGCCAGCAGCTTGTCTAGCGGAGGCAACTACGAGCAGTACTTC.

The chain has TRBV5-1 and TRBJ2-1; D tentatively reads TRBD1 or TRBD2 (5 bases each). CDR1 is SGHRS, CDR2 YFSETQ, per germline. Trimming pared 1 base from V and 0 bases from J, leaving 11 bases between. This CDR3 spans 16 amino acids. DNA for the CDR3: TGCGCCAGCAGCTTGACGGGGCTAAGCTCCTACAATGAGCAGTTCTTC. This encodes CASSLTGLSSYNEQFF.

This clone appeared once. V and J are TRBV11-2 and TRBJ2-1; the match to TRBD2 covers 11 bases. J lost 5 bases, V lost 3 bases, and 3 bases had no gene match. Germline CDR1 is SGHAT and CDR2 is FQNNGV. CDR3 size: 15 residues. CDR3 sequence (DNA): TGTGCCAGCAGCTTGACTAGCGGGGCAGACAATGAGCAGTTCTTC. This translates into CASSLTSGADNEQFF.

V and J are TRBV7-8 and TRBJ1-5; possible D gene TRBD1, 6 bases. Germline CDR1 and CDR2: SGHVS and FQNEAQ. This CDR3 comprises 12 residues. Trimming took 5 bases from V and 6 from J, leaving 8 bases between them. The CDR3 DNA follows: TGTGCCAGCAGCCCAGGGGCTCAGCCCCAGCATTTT. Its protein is CASSPGAQPQHF.

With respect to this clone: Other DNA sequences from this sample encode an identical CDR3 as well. The CDR3 sequence is CSVEDPGGANAGYTF. CDR3 in DNA: TGCAGCGTTGAAGATCCGGGGGGCGCGAACGCAGGCTACACCTTC. The rearrangement joins TRBV29-1 to TRBJ1-2, with D possibly matching TRBD1 (6 bases). The germline V and J ends were trimmed by 0 bases and 8 bases, with 19 bases remaining between them. The CDR3 sequence is 15 residues long. From germline, CDR1 is SQVTM and CDR2 ANQGSEA.

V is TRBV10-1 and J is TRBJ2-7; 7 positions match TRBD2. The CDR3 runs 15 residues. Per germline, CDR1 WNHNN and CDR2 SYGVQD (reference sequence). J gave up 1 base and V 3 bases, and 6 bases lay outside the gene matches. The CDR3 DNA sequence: TGCGCCAGCAGTGAATCGCGGGGGAGATCCTACGAGCAGTACTTC. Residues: CASSESRGRSYEQYF.

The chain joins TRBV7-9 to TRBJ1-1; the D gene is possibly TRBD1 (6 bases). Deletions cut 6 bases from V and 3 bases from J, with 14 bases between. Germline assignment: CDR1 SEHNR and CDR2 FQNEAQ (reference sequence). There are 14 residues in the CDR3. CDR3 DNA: TGTGCCAGCAGGAGGGGGGGCTTTGACACTGAAGCTTTCTTT. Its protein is CASRRGGFDTEAFF.

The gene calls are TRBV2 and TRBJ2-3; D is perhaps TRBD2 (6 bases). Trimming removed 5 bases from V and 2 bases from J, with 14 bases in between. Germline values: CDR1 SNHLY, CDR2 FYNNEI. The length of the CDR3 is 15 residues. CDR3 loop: CASSPLAGTTDTQYF. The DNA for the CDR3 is TGTGCCAGCAGTCCCTTGGCGGGGACCACAGATACGCAGTATTTT.

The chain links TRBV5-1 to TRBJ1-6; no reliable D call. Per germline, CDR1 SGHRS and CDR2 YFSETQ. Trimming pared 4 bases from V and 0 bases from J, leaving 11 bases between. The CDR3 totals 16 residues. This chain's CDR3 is CASSMFRSSYNSPLHF. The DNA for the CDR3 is TGCGCCAGCAGCATGTTCAGAAGCTCCTATAATTCACCCCTCCACTTT. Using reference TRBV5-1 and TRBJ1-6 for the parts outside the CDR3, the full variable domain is KAGVTQTPRYLIKTRGQQVTLSCSPISGHRSVSWYQQTPGQGLQFLFEYFSETQRNKGNFPGRFSGRQFSNSRSEMNVSTLELGDSALYLCASSMFRSSYNSPLHFGNGTRLTVT.

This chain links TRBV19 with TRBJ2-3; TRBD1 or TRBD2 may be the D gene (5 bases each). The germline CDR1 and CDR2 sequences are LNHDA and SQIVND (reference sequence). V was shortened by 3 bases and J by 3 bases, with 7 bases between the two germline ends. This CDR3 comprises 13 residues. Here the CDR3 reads CASSIEGTDTQYF. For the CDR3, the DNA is TGTGCCAGTAGTATCGAGGGGACAGATACGCAGTATTTT.

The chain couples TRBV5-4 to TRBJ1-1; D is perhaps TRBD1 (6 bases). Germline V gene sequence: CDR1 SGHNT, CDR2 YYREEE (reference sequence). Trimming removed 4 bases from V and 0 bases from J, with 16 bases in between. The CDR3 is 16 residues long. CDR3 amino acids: CASSRGGDMMNTEAFF. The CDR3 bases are TGTGCCAGCAGCAGAGGGGGGGACATGATGAACACTGAAGCTTTCTTT.

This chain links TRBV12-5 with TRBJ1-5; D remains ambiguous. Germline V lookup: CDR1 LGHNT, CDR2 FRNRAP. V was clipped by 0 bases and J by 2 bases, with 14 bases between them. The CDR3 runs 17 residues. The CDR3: CASGLVSGGRGNQPQHF. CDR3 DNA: TGTGCTAGTGGTTTGGTCTCTGGTGGAAGGGGCAATCAGCCCCAGCATTTT.

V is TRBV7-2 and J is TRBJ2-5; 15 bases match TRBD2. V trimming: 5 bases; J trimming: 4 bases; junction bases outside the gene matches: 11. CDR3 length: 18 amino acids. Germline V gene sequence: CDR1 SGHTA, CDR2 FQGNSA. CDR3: CASSPWGLAGGRRETQYF. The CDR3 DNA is TGTGCCAGCAGCCCCTGGGGACTAGCGGGAGGCCGCCGAGAGACCCAGTACTTC.

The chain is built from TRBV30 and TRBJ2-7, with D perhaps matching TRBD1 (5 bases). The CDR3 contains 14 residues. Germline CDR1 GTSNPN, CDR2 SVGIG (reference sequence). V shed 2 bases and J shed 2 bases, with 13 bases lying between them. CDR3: CAWSHWTSPYEQYF. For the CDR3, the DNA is TGTGCCTGGAGTCACTGGACATCTCCCTACGAGCAGTACTTC.

The CDR3 DNA follows: TGCGCCAGCACCCTCACAGGGGCACCCTACAATGAGCAGTTCTTC. Translated, it gives CASTLTGAPYNEQFF. The genes are TRBV5-1 and TRBJ2-1, with 7 bases aligning to TRBD1. The V gene's germline CDR1 is SGHRS and CDR2 YFSETQ. V was clipped by 6 bases and J by 2 bases; unmatched bases: 8. The CDR3 is 15 amino acids.

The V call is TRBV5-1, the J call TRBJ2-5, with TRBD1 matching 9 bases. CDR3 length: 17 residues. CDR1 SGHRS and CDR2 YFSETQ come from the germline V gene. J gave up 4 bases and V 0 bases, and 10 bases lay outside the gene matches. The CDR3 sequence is CASSLAERDRVGETQYF. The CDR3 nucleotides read TGCGCCAGCAGCTTGGCCGAACGGGACAGGGTGGGAGAGACCCAGTACTTC. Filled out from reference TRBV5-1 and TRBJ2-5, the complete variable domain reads KAGVTQTPRYLIKTRGQQVTLSCSPISGHRSVSWYQQTPGQGLQFLFEYFSETQRNKGNFPGRFSGRQFSNSRSEMNVSTLELGDSALYLCASSLAERDRVGETQYFGPGTRLLVL.

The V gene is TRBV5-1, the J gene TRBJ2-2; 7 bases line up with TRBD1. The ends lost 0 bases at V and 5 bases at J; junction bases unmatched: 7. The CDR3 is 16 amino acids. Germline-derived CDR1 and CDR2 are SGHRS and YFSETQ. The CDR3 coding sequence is TGCGCCAGCAGCTTGGAGGGGACAGCAAGAACCGGGGAGCTGTTTTTT. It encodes CASSLEGTARTGELFF.